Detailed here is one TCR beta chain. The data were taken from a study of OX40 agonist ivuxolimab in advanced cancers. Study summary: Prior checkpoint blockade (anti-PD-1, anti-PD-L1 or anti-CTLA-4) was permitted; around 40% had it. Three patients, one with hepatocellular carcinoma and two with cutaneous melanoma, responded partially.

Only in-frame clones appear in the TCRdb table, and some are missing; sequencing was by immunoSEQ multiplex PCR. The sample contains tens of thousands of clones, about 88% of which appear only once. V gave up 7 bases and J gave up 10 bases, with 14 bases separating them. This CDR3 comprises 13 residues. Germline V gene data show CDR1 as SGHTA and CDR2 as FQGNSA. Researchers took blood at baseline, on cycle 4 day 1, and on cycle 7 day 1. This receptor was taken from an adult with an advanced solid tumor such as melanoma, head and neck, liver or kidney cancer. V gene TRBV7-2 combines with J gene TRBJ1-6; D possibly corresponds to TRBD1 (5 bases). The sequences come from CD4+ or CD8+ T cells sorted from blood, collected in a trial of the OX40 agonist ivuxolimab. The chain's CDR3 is CASNRQGESPLHF. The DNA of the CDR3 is TGTGCCAGCAATAGGCAGGGAGAATCACCCCTCCACTTT.